Listed here are 25 T cell receptor beta chains from one sample, sequenced in a study of cytomegalovirus exposure and HLA in healthy donors. 13 Jbeta primers and 60 Vbeta primers were used for the PCR. Using immunoSEQ multiplex PCR, the repertoire was profiled, and TCRdb retains in-frame clones only, with some absent. The sample has about 190,000 clones, around 84% seen once. What was sequenced was PBMCs. All receptors come from a woman aged 18-30 years in good health and CMV-seronegative.

This chain joins TRBV6-6 and TRBJ2-7; 9 positions agree with TRBD1. Trimming cost V 3 bases and J 0 bases; bases outside gene matches: 6. The germline V gene has CDR1 MNHNY and CDR2 SVGAGI (reference sequence). The CDR3 has 16 residues. The CDR3 region has the DNA TGTGCCAGCAGTTATTCCGGACAGGGGAACTCCTACGAGCAGTACTTC. Translated, it gives CASSYSGQGNSYEQYF.

The chain uses TRBV20-1 and TRBJ2-3; D is unclear. Germline V gene data show CDR1 as DFQATT and CDR2 as SNEGSKA (reference sequence). The CDR3 totals 11 residues. The V end lost 3 bases, the J end lost 4 bases, and 5 bases lay between the germline ends. The CDR3 bases are TGCAGTGCTAGCACGGCAGATACGCAGTATTTT. Protein product: CSASTADTQYF.

The chain couples TRBV7-2 to TRBJ2-1, with TRBD2 matching 11 bases. CDR1 SGHTA and CDR2 FQGNSA come from the germline V gene. V was clipped by 4 bases and J by 1 base; unmatched bases: 9. The CDR3 length is 18 residues. The chain's CDR3 is CASSSFPTSGESYNEQFF. CDR3 nucleotide sequence: TGTGCCAGCAGCTCCTTTCCGACTAGCGGGGAGTCCTACAATGAGCAGTTCTTC.

The chain uses TRBV5-4 and TRBJ1-2, with D unclear. Trimming pared 0 bases from V and 7 bases from J, leaving 16 bases between. Looked up from germline, CDR1 is SGHNT and CDR2 is YYREEE (reference sequence). The CDR3 extends over 15 amino acids. The CDR3 DNA reads as TGTGCCAGCAGCTTGGCCGTTGTAGAATTGTCTGGCTACACCTTC. Its translation: CASSLAVVELSGYTF. Supplemented by reference TRBV5-4 and TRBJ1-2, the full variable domain reads ETGVTQSPTHLIKTRGQQVTLRCSSQSGHNTVSWYQQALGQGPQFIFQYYREEENGRGNFPPRFSGLQFPNYSSELNVNALELDDSALYLCASSLAVVELSGYTFGSGTRLTVV.

This clone has just a few counts. The chain carries TRBV15 and TRBJ1-1, with D perhaps TRBD1 (5 bases). The CDR3 totals 15 residues. V shed 3 bases and J shed 4 bases, with 15 bases lying between them. The V gene's germline CDR1 is LNHNV and CDR2 YYDKDF (reference sequence). CDR3 bases: TGTGCCACCAGCAGTCGAAGTGGGGCCGGCACTGAAGCTTTCTTT. Translation: CATSSRSGAGTEAFF.

This clone occurred a few times. The genes are TRBV6-1 and TRBJ2-1; TRBD1 is a possible D gene (5 bases). The CDR3 is 13 amino acids. The ends were cut back, 10 bases at V and 2 bases at J, with 12 bases in the middle. Looked up from germline, CDR1 is MNHNS and CDR2 is SASEGT. The chain's CDR3 is CATSKDTYNEQFF. The CDR3 nucleotides read TGTGCCACCTCAAAGGACACCTACAATGAGCAGTTCTTC.

The chain uses TRBV5-6 and TRBJ1-1, with D uncertain. The CDR3 sequence is 12 residues long. Germline assignment: CDR1 SGHDT and CDR2 YYEEEE. The V end was cut by 3 bases, the J end by 7 bases, with 10 bases between. In nucleotides, the CDR3 is TGTGCCAGCAGCTCCGGGTTCCGTGAAGCTTTCTTT. It yields the protein CASSSGFREAFF.

The chain carries TRBV6-5 and TRBJ1-6; 8 bases match TRBD1. CDR1 MNHEY and CDR2 SVGAGI come from the germline V gene. This CDR3 is built from 14 residues. J was trimmed by 10 bases and V by 5 bases; bases with no gene match: 7. The CDR3 loop is CASSPRQGRSPLHF. CDR3 DNA: TGTGCCAGCAGTCCCAGACAGGGGAGGTCACCCCTCCACTTT.

The chain links TRBV5-4 to TRBJ2-7; 11 bases line up with TRBD1. The CDR3 is 17 residues long. V lost 4 bases, J lost 2 bases, and 11 bases stayed unmatched. Germline V gene lookup returns CDR1 SGHNT and CDR2 YYREEE (reference sequence). Here the CDR3 reads CASSRTGGASITYEQYF. DNA for the CDR3: TGTGCCAGCAGCCGGACAGGGGGCGCGAGTATCACCTACGAGCAGTACTTC. Together with reference TRBV5-4 and TRBJ2-7, the CDR3 gives the full variable domain: ETGVTQSPTHLIKTRGQQVTLRCSSQSGHNTVSWYQQALGQGPQFIFQYYREEENGRGNFPPRFSGLQFPNYSSELNVNALELDDSALYLCASSRTGGASITYEQYFGPGTRLTVT.

This chain uses TRBV7-8 with TRBJ2-6; maybe TRBD1 (6 bases). CDR3 length: 17 residues. V lost 4 bases and J 3 bases, leaving 16 bases between the germline ends. The germline V gene encodes CDR1 SGHVS and CDR2 FQNEAQ. In DNA, the CDR3 is TGTGCCAGCAGCTCCTACTCAGGGGCGGTTGGGGCCAACGTCCTGACTTTC. Amino acid sequence: CASSSYSGAVGANVLTF. The whole variable domain, filled in from reference TRBV7-8 and TRBJ2-6, reads GAGVSQSPRYKVAKRGQDVALRCDPISGHVSLFWYQQALGQGPEFLTYFQNEAQLDKSGLPSDRFFAERPEGSVSTLKIQRTQQEDSAVYLCASSSYSGAVGANVLTFGAGSRLTVL.

The chain employs TRBV11-3 and TRBJ2-1; TRBD1 agrees at 9 bases. This CDR3 spans 15 amino acids. Looked up from germline, CDR1 is SGHNT and CDR2 is YENEEA. J was trimmed by 8 bases and V by 5 bases; bases with no gene match: 10. CDR3 in amino acids: CASSIGDRAGDEQFF. CDR3 DNA sequence: TGTGCCAGCAGCATCGGGGACAGGGCTGGGGATGAGCAGTTCTTC. Filled out from reference TRBV11-3 and TRBJ2-1, the complete variable domain reads EAGVVQSPRYKIIEKKQPVAFWCNPISGHNTLYWYLQNLGQGPELLIRYENEEAVDDSQLPKDRFSAERLKGVDSTLKIQPAELGDSAVYLCASSIGDRAGDEQFFGPGTRLTVL.

The J gene is TRBJ1-2, the V gene TRBV7-9, with 7 bases aligning to TRBD1. Germline CDR1 reads SEHNR; CDR2 reads FQNEAQ (reference sequence). Losses at the gene ends were 4 bases for V and 2 bases for J; bases not matched to a gene: 7. The CDR3 has 15 amino acids. CDR3 DNA: TGTGCCAGCAGCTGGGGGACAGACCCCAACTATGGCTACACCTTC. As protein: CASSWGTDPNYGYTF.

V is TRBV19 and J is TRBJ2-2; possible D gene TRBD2, 7 bases. Germline V CDR1 and CDR2: LNHDA, SQIVND (reference sequence). The V end was cut by 4 bases, the J end by 6 bases, with 15 bases between. CDR3 size: 15 residues. The CDR3 DNA reads as TGTGCCAGTAGTACCCTACAGGGAGGGCCCGGGGAGCTGTTTTTT. This translates into CASSTLQGGPGELFF.

The chain carries TRBV18 and TRBJ1-5; possibly TRBD1 for D (6 bases). This CDR3 region has 15 residues. The V and J ends lost 4 bases and 0 bases respectively, with 10 bases between them. The germline CDR1 and CDR2 sequences are KGHSH and LQKENI. The CDR3 loop reads CASSQRGISNQPQHF. The CDR3, as DNA: TGTGCCAGCTCACAAAGGGGGATTAGCAATCAGCCCCAGCATTTT. Complete variable domain (other parts from reference TRBV18 and TRBJ1-5): NAGVMQNPRHLVRRRGQEARLRCSPMKGHSHVYWYRQLPEEGLKFMVYLQKENIIDESGMPKERFSAEFPKEGPSILRIQQVVRGDSAAYFCASSQRGISNQPQHFGDGTRLSIL.

This chain uses TRBV6-6 with TRBJ2-1, with D possibly being TRBD1 (6 bases). The CDR3 loop spans 14 amino acids. The germline V gene encodes CDR1 MNHNY and CDR2 SVGAGI (reference sequence). V lost 6 bases and J lost 8, with 17 bases in between. CDR3 DNA: TGTGCCAGCAGGGACGCCTCCAAGGGGGATGAGCAGTTCTTC. Translating gives CASRDASKGDEQFF.

V is TRBV7-8 and J is TRBJ1-5; 7 nucleotides line up with TRBD1. The CDR3 is 15 residues long. Germline trimming cut 5 bases from V and 3 bases from J; bases unmatched to any gene: 7. Per germline, CDR1 SGHVS and CDR2 FQNEAQ. The CDR3: CASSPRDSHNQPQHF. In DNA, the CDR3 is TGTGCCAGCAGCCCCAGGGACAGCCACAATCAGCCCCAGCATTTT.

This clone is a singleton in its sample. The genes are TRBV14 and TRBJ2-5, with D perhaps TRBD1 (5 bases). The V gene lost 0 bases and the J gene lost 3 bases, with 11 bases spanning the gap. Germline V lookup: CDR1 SGHDN, CDR2 FVKESK. The CDR3 covers 15 residues. The DNA for the CDR3 is TGTGCCAGCAGCCAAGACCGGACATTTGAAGAGACCCAGTACTTC. Protein product: CASSQDRTFEETQYF.

The CDR3 sequence: CSVERTDLREQYF. CDR3 in DNA: TGCAGCGTTGAAAGGACGGACTTGAGGGAGCAGTACTTC. V usage is TRBV29-1 and J usage is TRBJ2-7, with D perhaps TRBD2 (5 bases). Germline-derived CDR1 and CDR2 are SQVTM and ANQGSEA. The CDR3 loop spans 13 amino acids. V was trimmed by 2 bases and J by 7 bases, leaving 15 bases between them.

The chain has TRBV18 and TRBJ2-5; 13 bases map to TRBD2. Trimming cost V 5 bases and J 3 bases; bases outside gene matches: 6. The CDR3 loop spans 16 amino acids. Germline lookup yields CDR1 KGHSH and CDR2 LQKENI. The CDR3 loop reads CASSSWTSGSEETQYF. The CDR3 DNA sequence: TGTGCCAGCTCATCATGGACTAGCGGGAGTGAAGAGACCCAGTACTTC.

This chain connects TRBV27 to TRBJ2-6; the D gene is possibly TRBD1 (6 bases). This CDR3 comprises 15 residues. CDR1 MNHEY and CDR2 SMNVEV come from the germline V gene (reference sequence). V gave up 3 bases and J gave up 3 bases, with 9 bases separating them. In nucleotides, the CDR3 is TGTGCCAGCAGTTTGGGGGCTTTTGGGGCCAACGTCCTGACTTTC. Its protein is CASSLGAFGANVLTF.

The chain combines TRBV30 with TRBJ2-2; 7 nucleotides match TRBD1. After removal of 4 bases from V and 5 bases from J, the junction contained 10 bases not matched to a gene. Germline V gene sequence: CDR1 GTSNPN, CDR2 SVGIG (reference sequence). The CDR3 consists of 15 residues. The CDR3 spells CAWNPDRLETGELFF. The CDR3 DNA sequence: TGTGCCTGGAACCCGGACAGGTTGGAGACCGGGGAGCTGTTTTTT.

The J gene is TRBJ2-5, the V gene TRBV11-1; 10 positions agree with TRBD2. Germline CDR1 is SGHAT and CDR2 is FQDESV (reference sequence). V gave up 7 bases and J gave up 5 bases; unmatched junction bases: 10. The CDR3 consists of 15 residues. CDR3 loop: CASNSGTSARETQYF. The CDR3 DNA reads TGTGCCAGCAACTCCGGGACTAGCGCTAGGGAGACCCAGTACTTC.

The chain links TRBV29-1 to TRBJ2-5; TRBD2 agrees at 8 bases. The J call may not be correct, given that the DNA end is closer to TRBJ2-7. Germline-derived CDR1 and CDR2 are SQVTM and ANQGSEA. There are 15 residues in the CDR3. The CDR3 here is CSVVLAGEVSYEQYF. In nucleotides, the CDR3 is TGCAGCGTTGTTCTAGCGGGCGAGGTCTCCTACGAGCAGTACTTC.

The chain combines TRBV9 with TRBJ2-3; 7 bases agree with TRBD1. The ends lost 0 bases at V and 6 bases at J; junction bases unmatched: 10. The germline V gene encodes CDR1 SGDLS and CDR2 YYNGEE. The CDR3 spans 16 residues. CDR3 coding DNA: TGTGCCAGCAGCGTAGGAGGGGGTCGCAGGGGGGATACGCAGTATTTT. Protein product: CASSVGGGRRGDTQYF.

The rearrangement uses TRBV19 and TRBJ2-7, with 7 positions matching TRBD1. This CDR3 has 14 amino acids. J gave up 2 bases and V 4 bases, and 5 bases lay outside the gene matches. Germline V gives CDR1 LNHDA, CDR2 SQIVND (reference sequence). The CDR3 coding sequence is TGTGCCAGTAGTAACCCGGGACAGACCTACGAGCAGTACTTC. This sequence encodes CASSNPGQTYEQYF.